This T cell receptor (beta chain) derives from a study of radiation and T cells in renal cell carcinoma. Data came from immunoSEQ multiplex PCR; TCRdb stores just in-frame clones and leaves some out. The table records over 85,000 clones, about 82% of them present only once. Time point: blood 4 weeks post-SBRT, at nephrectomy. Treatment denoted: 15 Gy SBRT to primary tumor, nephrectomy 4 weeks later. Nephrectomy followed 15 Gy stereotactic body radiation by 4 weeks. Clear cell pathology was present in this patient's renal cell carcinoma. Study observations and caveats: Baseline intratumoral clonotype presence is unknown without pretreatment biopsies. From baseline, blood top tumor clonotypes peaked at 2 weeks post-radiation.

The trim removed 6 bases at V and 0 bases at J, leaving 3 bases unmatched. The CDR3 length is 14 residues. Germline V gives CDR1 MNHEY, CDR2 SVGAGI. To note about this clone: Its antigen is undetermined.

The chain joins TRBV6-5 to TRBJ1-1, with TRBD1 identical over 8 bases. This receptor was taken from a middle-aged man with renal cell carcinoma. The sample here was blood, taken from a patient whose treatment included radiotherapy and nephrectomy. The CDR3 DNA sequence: TGTGCCAGCAGGCAGACAGGGGTGAACACTGAAGCTTTCTTT. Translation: CASRQTGVNTEAFF.